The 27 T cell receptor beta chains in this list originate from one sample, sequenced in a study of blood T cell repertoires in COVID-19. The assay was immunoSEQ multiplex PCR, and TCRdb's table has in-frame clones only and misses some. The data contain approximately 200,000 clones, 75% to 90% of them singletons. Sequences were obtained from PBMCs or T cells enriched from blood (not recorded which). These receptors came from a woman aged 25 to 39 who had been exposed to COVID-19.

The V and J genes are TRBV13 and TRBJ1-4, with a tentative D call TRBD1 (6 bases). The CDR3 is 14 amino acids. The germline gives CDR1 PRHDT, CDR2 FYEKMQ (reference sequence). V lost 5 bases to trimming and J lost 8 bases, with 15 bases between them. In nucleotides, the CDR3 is TGTGCCAGCAGCCCGAGAGGGACACCCGAAAAACTGTTTTTT. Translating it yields CASSPRGTPEKLFF.

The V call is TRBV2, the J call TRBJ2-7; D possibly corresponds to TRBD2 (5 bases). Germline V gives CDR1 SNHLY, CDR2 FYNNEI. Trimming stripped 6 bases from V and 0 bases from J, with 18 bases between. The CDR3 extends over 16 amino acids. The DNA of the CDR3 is TGTGCCAGCAGGTCGTTTTGGACTCGAAGCTCCTACGAGCAGTACTTC. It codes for CASRSFWTRSSYEQYF.

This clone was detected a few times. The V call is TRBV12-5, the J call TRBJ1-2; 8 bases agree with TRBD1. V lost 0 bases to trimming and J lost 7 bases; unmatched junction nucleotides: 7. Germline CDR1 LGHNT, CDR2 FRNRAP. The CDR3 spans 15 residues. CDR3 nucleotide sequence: TGTGCTAGTGGTTTGGTACGACAGGGGTTAGGTGGCTACACCTTC. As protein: CASGLVRQGLGGYTF.

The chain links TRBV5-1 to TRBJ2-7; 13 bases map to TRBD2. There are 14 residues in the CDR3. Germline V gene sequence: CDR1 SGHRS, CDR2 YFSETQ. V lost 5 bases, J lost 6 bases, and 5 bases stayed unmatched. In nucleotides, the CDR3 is TGCGCCAGCAGTCCGGGACTAGCGGGACCCGAGCAGTACTTC. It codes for CASSPGLAGPEQYF.

The CDR3, as DNA: TGTGCCTGGAGCCTAAGGGGCCTTAACACTGAAGCTTTCTTT. It translates to CAWSLRGLNTEAFF. This chain joins TRBV30 and TRBJ1-1, with D possibly matching TRBD1 (5 bases). The CDR3 covers 14 residues. Trimming left V 3 bases short and J 2 bases short, with 13 bases between. Germline lookup yields CDR1 GTSNPN and CDR2 SVGIG (reference sequence).

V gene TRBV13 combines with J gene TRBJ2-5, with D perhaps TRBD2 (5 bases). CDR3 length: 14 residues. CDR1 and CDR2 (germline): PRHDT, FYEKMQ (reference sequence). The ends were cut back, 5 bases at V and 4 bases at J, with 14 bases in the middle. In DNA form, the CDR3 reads TGTGCCAGCAGCCCCTCCCTCAGCGGAGAGACCCAGTACTTC. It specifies CASSPSLSGETQYF.

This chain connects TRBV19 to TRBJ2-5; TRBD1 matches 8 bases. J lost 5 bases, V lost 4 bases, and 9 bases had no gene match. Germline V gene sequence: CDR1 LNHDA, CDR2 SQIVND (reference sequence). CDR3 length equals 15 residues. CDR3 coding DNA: TGTGCCAGTAGTAGAGGAAACAGGGGGTGGGAGACCCAGTACTTC. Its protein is CASSRGNRGWETQYF. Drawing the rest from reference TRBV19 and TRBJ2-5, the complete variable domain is DGGITQSPKYLFRKEGQNVTLSCEQNLNHDAMYWYRQDPGQGLRLIYYSQIVNDFQKGDIAEGYSVSREKKESFPLTVTSAQKNPTAFYLCASSRGNRGWETQYFGPGTRLLVL.

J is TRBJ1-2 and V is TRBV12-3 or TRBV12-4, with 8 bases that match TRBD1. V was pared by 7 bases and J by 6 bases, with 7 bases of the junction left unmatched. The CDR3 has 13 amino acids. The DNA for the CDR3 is TGTGCCAGCAAGACAGGGGAAGGTCATGGCTACACCTTC. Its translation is CASKTGEGHGYTF.

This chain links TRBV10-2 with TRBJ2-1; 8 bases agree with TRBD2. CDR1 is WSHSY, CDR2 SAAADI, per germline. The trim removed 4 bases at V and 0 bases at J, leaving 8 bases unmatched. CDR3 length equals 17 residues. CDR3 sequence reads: CASSVLGGRYSYNEQFF. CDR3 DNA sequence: TGCGCCAGCAGTGTTCTCGGCGGGAGGTACTCCTACAATGAGCAGTTCTTC.

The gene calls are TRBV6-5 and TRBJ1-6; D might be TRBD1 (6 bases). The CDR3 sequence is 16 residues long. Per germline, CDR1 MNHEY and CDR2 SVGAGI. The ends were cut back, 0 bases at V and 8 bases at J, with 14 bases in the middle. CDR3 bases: TGTGCCAGCAGTTACTCGTATAGGGGGACACATTCACCCCTCCACTTT. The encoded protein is CASSYSYRGTHSPLHF.

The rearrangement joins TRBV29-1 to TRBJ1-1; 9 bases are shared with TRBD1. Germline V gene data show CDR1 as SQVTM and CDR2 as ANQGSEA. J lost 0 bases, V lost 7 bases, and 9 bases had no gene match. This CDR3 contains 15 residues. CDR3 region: CSAWDREGMNTEAFF. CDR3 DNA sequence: TGCAGCGCGTGGGACAGGGAAGGAATGAACACTGAAGCTTTCTTT.

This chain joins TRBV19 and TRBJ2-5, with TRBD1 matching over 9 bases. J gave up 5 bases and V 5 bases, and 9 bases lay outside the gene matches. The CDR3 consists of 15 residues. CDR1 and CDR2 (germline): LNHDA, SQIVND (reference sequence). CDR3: CASSARDRAWETQYF. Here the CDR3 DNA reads TGTGCCAGTAGTGCCCGGGACAGGGCTTGGGAGACCCAGTACTTC.

CDR3 amino acids: CATSRDRAGYTF. In DNA, the CDR3 is TGTGCCACCAGCAGAGACAGGGCTGGCTACACCTTC. The chain joins TRBV15 to TRBJ1-2, with TRBD1 as a possible D gene (5 bases). This CDR3 has 12 amino acids. V was cut by 0 bases and J by 7 bases, with 6 bases left in between. Per the germline V gene, CDR1 is LNHNV and CDR2 is YYDKDF (reference sequence).

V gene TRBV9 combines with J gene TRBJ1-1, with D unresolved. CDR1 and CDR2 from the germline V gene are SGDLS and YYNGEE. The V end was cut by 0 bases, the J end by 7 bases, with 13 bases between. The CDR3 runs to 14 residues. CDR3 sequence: CASSVAWSGYEAFF. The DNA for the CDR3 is TGTGCCAGCAGCGTAGCCTGGTCAGGATATGAAGCTTTCTTT.

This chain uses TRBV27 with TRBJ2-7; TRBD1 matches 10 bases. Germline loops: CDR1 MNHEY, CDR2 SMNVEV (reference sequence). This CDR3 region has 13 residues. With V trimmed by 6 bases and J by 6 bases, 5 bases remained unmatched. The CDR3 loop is CASSWTGGREQYF. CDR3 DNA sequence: TGTGCCAGCAGCTGGACAGGGGGGCGCGAGCAGTACTTC.

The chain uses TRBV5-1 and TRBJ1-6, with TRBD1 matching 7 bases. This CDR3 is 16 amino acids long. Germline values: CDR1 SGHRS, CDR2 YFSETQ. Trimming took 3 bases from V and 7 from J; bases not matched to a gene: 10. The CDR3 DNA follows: TGCGCCAGCAGCTCCCAACAGGGGATGGGAAATTCACCCCTCCACTTT. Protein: CASSSQQGMGNSPLHF.

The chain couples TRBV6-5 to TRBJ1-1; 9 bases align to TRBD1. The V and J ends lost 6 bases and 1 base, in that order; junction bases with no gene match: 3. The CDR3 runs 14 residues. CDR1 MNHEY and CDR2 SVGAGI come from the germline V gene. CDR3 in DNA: TGTGCCAGCAGCAAACAGGGGGCGAACACTGAAGCTTTCTTT. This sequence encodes CASSKQGANTEAFF.

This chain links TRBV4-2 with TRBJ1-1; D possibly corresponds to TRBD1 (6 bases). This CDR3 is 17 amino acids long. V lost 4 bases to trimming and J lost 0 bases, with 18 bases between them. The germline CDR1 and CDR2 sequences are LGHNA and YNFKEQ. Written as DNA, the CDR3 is TGTGCCAGCAGCCTCCGCCCTCCGGACAGAATGAACACTGAAGCTTTCTTT. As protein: CASSLRPPDRMNTEAFF.

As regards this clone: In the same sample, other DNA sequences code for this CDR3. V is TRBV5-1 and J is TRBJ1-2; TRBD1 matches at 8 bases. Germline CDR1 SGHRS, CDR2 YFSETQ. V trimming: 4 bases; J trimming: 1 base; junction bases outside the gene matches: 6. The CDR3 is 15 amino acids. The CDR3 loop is CASSLGTGGNYGYTF. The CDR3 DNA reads TGCGCCAGCAGCCTAGGGACAGGAGGTAACTATGGCTACACCTTC.

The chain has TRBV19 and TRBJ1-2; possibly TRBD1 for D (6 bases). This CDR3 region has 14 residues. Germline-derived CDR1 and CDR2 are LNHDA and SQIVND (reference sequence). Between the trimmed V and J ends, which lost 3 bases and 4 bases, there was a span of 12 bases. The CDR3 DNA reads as TGTGCCAGTAGTATCAACCGGGACATCTATGGCTACACCTTC. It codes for CASSINRDIYGYTF.

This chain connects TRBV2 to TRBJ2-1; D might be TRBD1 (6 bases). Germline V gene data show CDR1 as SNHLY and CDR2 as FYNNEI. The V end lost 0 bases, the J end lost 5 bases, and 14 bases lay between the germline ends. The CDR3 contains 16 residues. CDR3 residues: CASSEAARGLNNEQFF. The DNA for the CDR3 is TGTGCCAGCAGTGAAGCAGCCAGGGGCCTTAACAATGAGCAGTTCTTC.

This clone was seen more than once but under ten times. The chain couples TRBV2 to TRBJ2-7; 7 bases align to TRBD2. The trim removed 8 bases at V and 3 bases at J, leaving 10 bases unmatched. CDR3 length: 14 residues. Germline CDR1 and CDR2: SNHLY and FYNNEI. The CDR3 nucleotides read TGTGCCAGCTCTTTCGCGGGAGTGGGCTACGAGCAGTACTTC. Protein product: CASSFAGVGYEQYF. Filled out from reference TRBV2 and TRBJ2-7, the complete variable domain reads EPEVTQTPSHQVTQMGQEVILRCVPISNHLYFYWYRQILGQKVEFLVSFYNNEISEKSEIFDDQFSVERPDGSNFTLKIRSTKLEDSAMYFCASSFAGVGYEQYFGPGTRLTVT.

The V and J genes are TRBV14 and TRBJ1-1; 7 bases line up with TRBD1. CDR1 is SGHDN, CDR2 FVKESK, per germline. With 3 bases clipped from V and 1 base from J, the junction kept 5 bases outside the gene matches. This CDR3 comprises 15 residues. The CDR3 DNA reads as TGTGCCAGCAGCCACCTGACAGGGTCGAACACTGAAGCTTTCTTT. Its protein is CASSHLTGSNTEAFF. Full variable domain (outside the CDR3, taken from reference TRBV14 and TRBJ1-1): EAGVTQFPSHSVIEKGQTVTLRCDPISGHDNLYWYRRVMGKEIKFLLHFVKESKQDESGMPNNRFLAERTGGTYSTLKVQPAELEDSGVYFCASSHLTGSNTEAFFGQGTRLTVV.

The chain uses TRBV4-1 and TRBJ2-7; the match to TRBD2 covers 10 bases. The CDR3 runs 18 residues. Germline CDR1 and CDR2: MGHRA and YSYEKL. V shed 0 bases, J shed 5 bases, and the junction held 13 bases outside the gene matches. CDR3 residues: CASSQDYRGLALLDEQYF. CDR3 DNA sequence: TGCGCCAGCAGCCAAGATTATAGGGGACTAGCGCTTCTCGACGAGCAGTACTTC.

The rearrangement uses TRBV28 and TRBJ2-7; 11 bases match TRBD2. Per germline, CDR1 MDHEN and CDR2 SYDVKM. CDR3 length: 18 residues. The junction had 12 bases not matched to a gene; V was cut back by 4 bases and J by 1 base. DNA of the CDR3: TGTGCCAGCAGTTCCAACGACTTTGCTAGCGGGAGGTCCTACGAGCAGTACTTC. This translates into CASSSNDFASGRSYEQYF.

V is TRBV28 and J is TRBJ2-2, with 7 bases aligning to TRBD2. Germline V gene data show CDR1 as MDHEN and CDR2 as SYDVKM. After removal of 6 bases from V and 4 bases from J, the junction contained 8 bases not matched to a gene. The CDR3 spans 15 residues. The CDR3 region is CASREAGVLTGELFF. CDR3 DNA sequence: TGTGCCAGCAGGGAGGCGGGAGTACTCACCGGGGAGCTGTTTTTT.

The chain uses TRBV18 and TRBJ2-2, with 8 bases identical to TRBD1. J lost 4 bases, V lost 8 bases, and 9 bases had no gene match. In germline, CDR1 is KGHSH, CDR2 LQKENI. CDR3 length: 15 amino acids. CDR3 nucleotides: TGTGCCAGCACCCCGGGACAGGCTTTCACCGGGGAGCTGTTTTTT. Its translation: CASTPGQAFTGELFF.